These 17 T cell receptor beta chains originate from one sample sequenced in a study of T cells in Graves' hyperthyroidism and ophthalmopathy (dated by TCRdb to between 2017 and 2020). The method behind the library was multiplex PCR. TCRdb names Illumina HiSeq 2000 as the instrument used. TCR beta CDR3 regions were amplified from RNA transcripts. The first round of RT-PCR for the TCR CDR3 was performed with the HTBI primer set and the Qiagen OneStep RT-PCR kit. The public reads were reprocessed in TCRdb via fastp at Q25 and MiXCR, keeping in-frame beta chains. Rows are unified per CDR3 protein, each entry keeping the most common DNA and genes. A total of fewer than 750,000 distinct CDR3 sequences appear in this sample, about 15% of them only once. Together, the top ten hold around 4% of the sample. Sample: blood. The receptors come from a woman in her thirties or forties with Graves' ophthalmopathy.

This clonotype was counted at least ten times. V gene TRBV20-1 combines with J gene TRBJ2-2, with a tentative D call TRBD1 (5 bases). The CDR3 is 15 amino acids. The germline gives CDR1 DFQATT, CDR2 SNEGSKA (reference sequence). V was trimmed by 0 bases and J by 6 bases, leaving 14 bases between them. CDR3 residues: CSARDGAGISGELFF. CDR3 nucleotide sequence: TGCAGTGCTAGAGATGGGGCAGGGATCTCCGGGGAGCTGTTTTTT.

The rearrangement links TRBV7-3 to TRBJ2-7; 7 positions agree with TRBD2. With 5 bases clipped from V and 2 bases from J, the junction kept 9 bases outside the gene matches. CDR3 length: 15 residues. Germline loops: CDR1 SGHTA, CDR2 FQGTGA. CDR3 sequence: CASSPQSGTTYEQYF. Written as DNA, the CDR3 is TGTGCCAGCAGCCCACAAAGCGGGACTACCTACGAGCAGTACTTC.

This clonotype was seen at least ten times. The rearrangement links TRBV12-3 or TRBV12-4 to TRBJ1-2, with 8 bases that match TRBD1. After removal of 6 bases from V and 4 bases from J, the junction contained 4 bases not matched to a gene. The CDR3 spans 13 residues. CDR3 sequence reads: CASSWTGSYGYTF. DNA of the CDR3: TGTGCCAGCAGCTGGACAGGGTCCTATGGCTACACCTTC.

V gene TRBV3-1 combines with J gene TRBJ2-5; the D gene is possibly TRBD2 (5 bases). This CDR3 is built from 13 residues. Between the trimmed V and J ends, which lost 5 bases and 5 bases, there was a span of 12 bases. Germline V CDR1 and CDR2: LGHDT, YNNKEL (reference sequence). CDR3 in DNA: TGTGCCAGCAGCTCGGGAAGGGCGGAGACCCAGTACTTC. Its translation: CASSSGRAETQYF.

This clonotype was recorded many times. V and J are TRBV18 and TRBJ2-5; the match to TRBD1 covers 7 bases. This CDR3 is built from 14 residues. In germline, CDR1 is KGHSH, CDR2 LQKENI. V dropped 5 bases and J dropped 2; count of bases not matched to a gene: 5. CDR3 DNA: TGTGCCAGCTCATCCTCGGGACAGCAAGAGACCCAGTACTTC. Translation: CASSSSGQQETQYF.

In its sample, this clonotype was seen many times. The gene calls are TRBV10-3 and TRBJ1-1; D gene ambiguous. The length of the CDR3 is 13 residues. The germline V gene encodes CDR1 ENHRY and CDR2 SYGVKD. Trimming stripped 7 bases from V and 3 bases from J, with 12 bases between. In DNA, the CDR3 is TGTGCCATCAACCCCGGATCAGACACTGAAGCTTTCTTT. It yields the protein CAINPGSDTEAFF.

This clonotype was recorded at least ten times. The chain recombines TRBV6-5 with TRBJ2-7; D might be TRBD2 (5 bases). The V and J ends lost 4 bases and 1 base respectively, with 14 bases between them. CDR3 length equals 15 residues. Germline CDR1 reads MNHEY; CDR2 reads SVGAGI. The CDR3 is CASSSPSRGSYEQYF. The CDR3 nucleotides are TGTGCCAGCAGTTCCCCCAGTAGAGGGTCCTACGAGCAGTACTTC.

This rearrangement joins TRBV28 to TRBJ1-1; 7 bases are a match to TRBD1. The CDR3 runs to 13 residues. Looked up from germline, CDR1 is MDHEN and CDR2 is SYDVKM. The V segment lost 8 bases and the J segment 2 bases; nucleotides outside the gene matches: 5. The CDR3 region has the DNA TGTGCCAGCGAGGGGACAGTCAACACTGAAGCTTTCTTT. This encodes CASEGTVNTEAFF.

There are many counts of this clonotype. The V gene is TRBV19, the J gene TRBJ1-1; 9 nucleotides line up with TRBD1. V lost 7 bases to trimming and J lost 5 bases; unmatched junction nucleotides: 11. The germline V gene has CDR1 LNHDA and CDR2 SQIVND (reference sequence). This CDR3 region has 15 residues. CDR3 protein: CASKYRGQGRTEAFF. The DNA of the CDR3 is TGTGCCAGTAAATATAGAGGACAGGGGAGGACTGAAGCTTTCTTT.

The table lists this clonotype with many counts. J is TRBJ2-2 and V is TRBV7-3; no clear D. Germline V lookup: CDR1 SGHTA, CDR2 FQGTGA. V was trimmed by 4 bases and J by 1 base, leaving 7 bases between them. The CDR3 has 14 amino acids. The CDR3 DNA sequence: TGTGCCAGCAGCTCACAGAGGAACACCGGGGAGCTGTTTTTT. This translates into CASSSQRNTGELFF.

There are many counts of this clonotype. The chain has TRBV19 and TRBJ1-1; 9 positions agree with TRBD1. Germline trimming cut 5 bases from V and 12 bases from J; bases unmatched to any gene: 4. From germline, CDR1 is LNHDA and CDR2 SQIVND (reference sequence). This CDR3 spans 11 amino acids. In DNA form, the CDR3 reads TGTGCCAGTAGTCGACAGGGGGTGACTTTCTTT. Translation: CASSRQGVTFF.

Comments on this clonotype: Compared with germline, one end of the junction differs, possibly owing to a read error. This rearrangement joins TRBV12-3 or TRBV12-4 to TRBJ2-3; D possibly uses TRBD1 or TRBD2 (5 bases each). The length of the CDR3 is 12 residues. The CDR3 loop reads CASRGVTGTQYF. DNA of the CDR3: TGTGCCAGCAGGGGAGTCACAGGTACGCAGTATTTT.

The rearrangement links TRBV6-2 or TRBV6-3 to TRBJ2-5; D is undetermined. The germline V gene has CDR1 MNHEY and CDR2 SVGEGT. The CDR3 has 14 residues. Trimming shortened V by 0 bases and J by 3 bases, and 8 bases separated the two germline ends. CDR3 protein: CASSYSETKETQYF. The CDR3 coding sequence is TGTGCCAGCAGTTACTCGGAGACGAAAGAGACCCAGTACTTC.

The chain uses TRBV27 and TRBJ2-4; D possibly corresponds to TRBD1 (5 bases). The CDR3 has 17 residues. Trimming removed 3 bases from V and 5 bases from J, with 20 bases in between. Germline CDR1 reads MNHEY; CDR2 reads SMNVEV (reference sequence). The CDR3 bases are TGTGCCAGCAGTTTTCTGGGCGGCAGGGTGGGCGAAAACATTCAGTACTTC. Translation: CASSFLGGRVGENIQYF.

This clonotype was picked up many times. V and J are TRBV24-1 and TRBJ1-5, with D possibly TRBD1 on 6 matching bases. The CDR3 covers 14 residues. V lost 5 bases and J lost 2, with 9 bases in between. Germline V gene data show CDR1 as KGHDR and CDR2 as SFDVKD. For the CDR3, the DNA is TGTGCCACCAGTGGGGGGCAGGGCAATCAGCCCCAGCATTTT. It is translated as CATSGGQGNQPQHF.

At least ten counts were recorded for this clonotype. The chain couples TRBV28 to TRBJ2-2; TRBD2 aligns across 8 bases. CDR1 is MDHEN, CDR2 SYDVKM, per germline. The CDR3 loop spans 19 amino acids. Trimming removed 3 bases from V and 5 bases from J; junction bases left unmatched: 17. CDR3 coding DNA: TGTGCCAGCAGTTTTGGGCTACGAGCGGGAGCCTCCAGGACCGGGGAGCTGTTTTTT. Translation gives CASSFGLRAGASRTGELFF. Full variable domain (rest looked up from reference TRBV28 and TRBJ2-2): DVKVTQSSRYLVKRTGEKVFLECVQDMDHENMFWYRQDPGLGLRLIYFSYDVKMKEKGDIPEGYSVSREKKERFSLILESASTNQTSMYLCASSFGLRAGASRTGELFFGEGSRLTVL.

The chain employs TRBV9 and TRBJ1-1, with D possibly matching TRBD1 (5 bases). Germline V gene sequence: CDR1 SGDLS, CDR2 YYNGEE. The CDR3 consists of 18 residues. Trimming pared 3 bases from V and 2 bases from J, leaving 23 bases between. The CDR3 coding sequence is TGTGCCAGCAGCGCAAGACTAGGGGTCACGGGAATAAACACTGAAGCTTTCTTT. This encodes CASSARLGVTGINTEAFF.